These T cell receptor beta chains were read from a single sample in a study of blood T cells in healthy people across ages. Each CDR3 protein gets one entry after TCRdb re-called the 5' RACE reads with MiXCR. Of fewer than 900,000 distinct CDR3 sequences listed, under 40% are singletons. The sequenced sample was blood. The receptors stem from a man between 18 and 35 years old in good health. Both conserved end residues are part of each CDR3. Each record gives: D gene, J gene, V gene, clone size, CDR3 length, CDR3 DNA, CDR3 protein. D genes are given only for firm matches. Part of the rows lack a size; the others show once, few, many or a class for expanded clones.

D: -; J: TRBJ2-5; V: TRBV23-1; size: -; length: 13; DNA: TGCGCCAGCAGTCATCTCAGGGCACGAGAGCAGTACTTC; CDR3: CASSHLRAREQYF
D: -; J: TRBJ1-1; V: TRBV20-1; size: few; length: 11; DNA: TGCAGTGCTCCGGGGACGTCTGAAGCTTTCTTT; CDR3: CSAPGTSEAFF
D: TRBD1; J: TRBJ2-3; V: TRBV5-6; size: -; length: 16; DNA: TGTGCCAGCAGCTTTATCGGGACAGGGAAGGGAGATACGCAGTATTTT; CDR3: CASSFIGTGKGDTQYF
D: TRBD1; J: TRBJ1-1; V: TRBV6-2/TRBV6-3; size: -; length: 15; DNA: TGTGCCAGCAGAGCGAGACAGGGGGCCGGCACTGAAGCTTTCTTT; CDR3: CASRARQGAGTEAFF
D: TRBD2; J: TRBJ2-5; V: TRBV12-3/TRBV12-4; size: few; length: 15; DNA: TGTGCCAGCACCCTGTTCGGGGGGGCGGGGGAGACCCAGTACTTC; CDR3: CASTLFGGAGETQYF
D: -; J: TRBJ2-1; V: TRBV4-2; size: -; length: 17; DNA: TGTGCCAGCAGCCAAGATCCCACGGAGGGGGTATGGAATGAGCAGTTCTTC; CDR3: CASSQDPTEGVWNEQFF
D: -; J: TRBJ2-7; V: TRBV4-3; size: few; length: 13; DNA: TGCGCCAGCAGCCCCTCTCCCGGCTACGAGCAGTACTTC; CDR3: CASSPSPGYEQYF
D: TRBD1; J: TRBJ1-1; V: TRBV14; size: few; length: 16; DNA: TGTGCCAGCAGCCAAACAAGCATTCCAGGGGGGACTGAAGCTTTCTTT; CDR3: CASSQTSIPGGTEAFF
D: -; J: TRBJ1-6; V: TRBV4-3; size: -; length: 14; DNA: TGCGCCAGCAGCCTGGGGCTCGGGGATTCACCCCTCCACTTT; CDR3: CASSLGLGDSPLHF
D: -; J: TRBJ1-4; V: TRBV4-3; size: -; length: 16; DNA: TGCGCCAGCAGCCAAGAGGTGGGACGGTCTAATGAAAAACTGTTTTTT; CDR3: CASSQEVGRSNEKLFF
D: TRBD1; J: TRBJ1-1; V: TRBV6-2/TRBV6-3; size: few; length: 18; DNA: TGTGCCAGCAAAACCTTGACAGGGGCCCTCGATGTCGACACTGAAGCTTTCTTT; CDR3: CASKTLTGALDVDTEAFF
D: -; J: TRBJ2-3; V: TRBV5-1; size: few; length: 16; DNA: TGCGCCAGCAGCTCCGGCACAGGGTATGGCACAGATACGCAGTATTTT; CDR3: CASSSGTGYGTDTQYF
D: TRBD1; J: TRBJ2-1; V: TRBV20-1; size: few; length: 15; DNA: TGCAGTGCAGCACAGACAGGGGGGTTCGACAATGAGCAGTTCTTC; CDR3: CSAAQTGGFDNEQFF
D: -; J: TRBJ1-2; V: TRBV6-2/TRBV6-3; size: -; length: 12; DNA: TGTGCCAGCAGTGGACAACCCTATGGCTACACCTTC; CDR3: CASSGQPYGYTF
D: TRBD1; J: TRBJ1-2; V: TRBV19; size: -; length: 15; DNA: TGTGCCAGTAGTCCCCACCGGGACAGATACTATGGCTACACCTTC; CDR3: CASSPHRDRYYGYTF
D: TRBD1; J: TRBJ1-6; V: TRBV7-2; size: -; length: 16; DNA: TGTGCCAGCAGCACCCCGGACAGGGATTTGAGTTCACCCCCCCACTTT; CDR3: CASSTPDRDLSSPPHF
D: -; J: TRBJ1-5; V: TRBV20-1; size: -; length: 14; DNA: TGCAGTGCTAGAGTCAAGCCAGCCAATCAGCCCCAGCATTTT; CDR3: CSARVKPANQPQHF
D: TRBD1; J: TRBJ2-5; V: TRBV5-1; size: -; length: 16; DNA: TGCGCCAGCAGCTCAAATCCGGGACAGGGGGTCAATGAGCAGTACTTC; CDR3: CASSSNPGQGVNEQYF
D: -; J: TRBJ1-1; V: TRBV7-6; size: -; length: 13; DNA: TGTGCCAGCAGCTCCGTGTTGGACACTGAAGCTTTCTTT; CDR3: CASSSVLDTEAFF
D: TRBD2; J: TRBJ2-4; V: TRBV7-2; size: -; length: 15; DNA: TGTGCCAGCAGCTTAGAGGGGACTAGCATGAACATTCAGTACTTC; CDR3: CASSLEGTSMNIQYF
D: TRBD1; J: TRBJ1-2; V: TRBV20-1; size: -; length: 16; DNA: TGCAGTGCTAGAGATCCCCGGGACAGGGGATTTTATGGCTACACCTTC; CDR3: CSARDPRDRGFYGYTF
D: TRBD2; J: TRBJ2-3; V: TRBV7-9; size: many; length: 14; DNA: TGTGCCAGCAGCTCTAGGGACTACACAGATACGCAGTATTTT; CDR3: CASSSRDYTDTQYF
D: -; J: TRBJ1-2; V: TRBV20-1; size: many; length: 11; DNA: TGCAGTGCTTCCGACGGCTATGGCTACACCTTC; CDR3: CSASDGYGYTF
D: -; J: TRBJ1-4; V: TRBV7-9; size: -; length: 15; DNA: TGTGCCAGCAGCTTAGATGGCGGATTTAATGAAAAACTGTTTTTT; CDR3: CASSLDGGFNEKLFF
D: -; J: TRBJ1-2; V: TRBV14; size: few; length: 14; DNA: TGTGCCAGCAGCCACCCACCGCTACGGAATGGCTACACCTTC; CDR3: CASSHPPLRNGYTF
D: -; J: TRBJ2-5; V: TRBV6-5; size: -; length: 14; DNA: TGTGCCAGCAGTTACGGTGTTCGGGTGGAGACCCAGTACTTC; CDR3: CASSYGVRVETQYF
D: TRBD1; J: TRBJ2-4; V: TRBV12-3/TRBV12-4; size: -; length: 11; DNA: TGTGCCAGCAGTTTACCGGGACAGATGGCCTTC; CDR3: CASSLPGQMAF
D: -; J: TRBJ2-2; V: TRBV29-1; size: -; length: 14; DNA: TGCAGCGTCGGCGGGCCCGCGAACACCGGGGAGCTGTTTTTT; CDR3: CSVGGPANTGELFF
D: -; J: TRBJ2-1; V: TRBV7-6; size: -; length: 13; DNA: TGTGCCAGCAGCTTAGGGGTGGAAGAGACCCAGTTCTTC; CDR3: CASSLGVEETQFF
D: TRBD1; J: TRBJ1-4; V: TRBV28; size: -; length: 18; DNA: TGTGCCAGCTGTGCAGGGGGCTCGGGTGGATTTAGTAATGAAAAACTGTTTTTT; CDR3: CASCAGGSGGFSNEKLFF
D: -; J: TRBJ2-3; V: TRBV20-1; size: few; length: 14; DNA: TGCAGTGCGTTTCTTGCGGAGACCACAGATACGCAGTATTTT; CDR3: CSAFLAETTDTQYF
D: TRBD2; J: TRBJ2-1; V: TRBV7-3; size: -; length: 15; DNA: TGTGCCAGCAGCTTCGGGACTACTTCCTACAATGAGCAGTTCTTC; CDR3: CASSFGTTSYNEQFF
D: -; J: TRBJ2-2; V: TRBV27; size: -; length: 16; DNA: TGTGCCAGCAGTTTTTTGGGGGGTCCGAACACCGGGGAGCTGTTTTTT; CDR3: CASSFLGGPNTGELFF
D: -; J: TRBJ2-7; V: TRBV10-3; size: many; length: 17; DNA: TGTGCCATCAGTGATGGATGGGACACTGAACGAACCTACGAGCAGTACTTC; CDR3: CAISDGWDTERTYEQYF
D: TRBD2; J: TRBJ2-3; V: TRBV4-2; size: -; length: 19; DNA: TGTGCCAGCAGCCAAGAGAAGGCTAGCGGGAGTTCCCGCACAGATACGCAGTATTTT; CDR3: CASSQEKASGSSRTDTQYF
D: -; J: TRBJ2-7; V: TRBV7-9; size: -; length: 13; DNA: TGTGCCAGCAGCTTTTGGGCGGACTACGAGCAGTACTTC; CDR3: CASSFWADYEQYF
D: TRBD2; J: TRBJ2-1; V: TRBV7-2; size: many; length: 20; DNA: TGTGCCAGCAGCTTACCCCCCGGGACTAGCGGGGGGGCCATTAGAAATGAGCAGTTCTTC; CDR3: CASSLPPGTSGGAIRNEQFF
D: -; J: TRBJ2-3; V: TRBV2; size: -; length: 13; DNA: TGTGCCAACCACAGGGTTAGCACAGATACGCAGTATTTT; CDR3: CANHRVSTDTQYF
D: -; J: TRBJ2-3; V: TRBV5-1; size: few; length: 15; DNA: TGCGCCAGCATACCACTTGGAGATCGCACAGATACGCAGTATTTT; CDR3: CASIPLGDRTDTQYF
D: -; J: TRBJ1-2; V: TRBV12-3/TRBV12-4; size: -; length: 16; DNA: TGTGCCAGCAGCTCCCTTAACACGGGGGATGGCTATGGCTACACCTTC; CDR3: CASSSLNTGDGYGYTF
D: -; J: TRBJ2-5; V: TRBV4-2; size: few; length: 16; DNA: TGTGCCAGCAGCCTAGATAAGGGGGGGGGCCTCTCTGAGCAGTACTTC; CDR3: CASSLDKGGGLSEQYF
D: -; J: TRBJ1-1; V: TRBV5-1; size: few; length: 15; DNA: TGCGCCAGCAGCACTGGACAGTCTTTGAACACTGAAGCTTTCTTT; CDR3: CASSTGQSLNTEAFF
D: TRBD1; J: TRBJ1-2; V: TRBV20-1; size: few; length: 17; DNA: TGCAGTGCTAGAGATTATGGAGGGACAGGGACTAACTATGGCTACACCTTC; CDR3: CSARDYGGTGTNYGYTF
D: -; J: TRBJ2-3; V: TRBV6-5; size: many; length: 16; DNA: TGTGCCACCGCTCCAACGTCAGGGTCAGGGGCAGATACGCAGTATTTT; CDR3: CATAPTSGSGADTQYF
D: -; J: TRBJ1-4; V: TRBV15; size: few; length: 13; DNA: TGTGCCACCAGCAGAGATAAGGATGAAAAACTGTTTTTT; CDR3: CATSRDKDEKLFF
D: -; J: TRBJ2-3; V: TRBV30; size: -; length: 12; DNA: TGTGCCTGGAGTCCGAGCACAGATACGCAGTATTTT; CDR3: CAWSPSTDTQYF
D: -; J: TRBJ1-2; V: TRBV7-9; size: -; length: 13; DNA: TGTGCCAGCAGCTTAGAAACGAAAGATGGCTACACCTTC; CDR3: CASSLETKDGYTF
D: -; J: TRBJ2-1; V: TRBV20-1; size: -; length: 14; DNA: TGCAGTGCTGATGGGGGAAGCTCCTACAATGAGCAGTTCTTC; CDR3: CSADGGSSYNEQFF
D: -; J: TRBJ1-5; V: TRBV20-1; size: few; length: 16; DNA: TGCAGTGCTAGAGATGGGGGGCAGGGAGGCAATCAGCCCCAGCATTTT; CDR3: CSARDGGQGGNQPQHF
D: -; J: TRBJ1-1; V: TRBV5-1; size: -; length: 13; DNA: TGCGCCAGCAGCTGGGCCTCGAACACTGAAGCTTTCTTT; CDR3: CASSWASNTEAFF
D: -; J: TRBJ2-7; V: TRBV6-1; size: -; length: 15; DNA: TGTGCCAGCACCAAAACAGCTCGCAGCTCCTACGAGCAGTACTTC; CDR3: CASTKTARSSYEQYF
D: -; J: TRBJ2-7; V: TRBV29-1; size: -; length: 14; DNA: TGCAGCGTAGTCAGGGGAGACTCCTACAATGAGCAGTACTTC; CDR3: CSVVRGDSYNEQYF
D: -; J: TRBJ2-1; V: TRBV2; size: -; length: 13; DNA: TGTGCCAGCAGAGGAACCAGGGATACCCCACGGTTCTTC; CDR3: CASRGTRDTPRFF
D: -; J: TRBJ1-5; V: TRBV6-2/TRBV6-3; size: -; length: 14; DNA: TGTGCCAGCGGAGGGGCACCTCGTTATCAGCCCCAGCATTTT; CDR3: CASGGAPRYQPQHF
D: -; J: TRBJ1-1; V: TRBV6-2/TRBV6-3; size: few; length: 15; DNA: TGTGCCAGCAGTTACTCGTTGCAGGGAGTCACTGAAGCTTTCTTT; CDR3: CASSYSLQGVTEAFF
D: TRBD2; J: TRBJ2-7; V: TRBV5-1; size: few; length: 15; DNA: TGCGCCAGCAGCCTACAAGCGGGAGAATACAATGAGCAGTACTTC; CDR3: CASSLQAGEYNEQYF
D: -; J: TRBJ2-5; V: TRBV20-1; size: -; length: 14; DNA: TGCAGTGCTAGAGGCAACAGGGAATCTAGGATTCAGTACTTC; CDR3: CSARGNRESRIQYF